This TCR beta chain was sequenced for a study of blood T cell repertoires in COVID-19. This table comes from immunoSEQ multiplex PCR, and its TCRdb copy is limited to in-frame clones, with some not included. This sample carries a few hundred thousand clones, 75% to 90% of them seen once, and the ten largest clones take about 17%. This clonotype originated in a man aged 35 to 55 who had recovered from COVID-19. The material sequenced was PBMCs or T cells enriched from blood (not recorded which).

In nucleotides, the CDR3 is TGTGCCAGCAGTACCGGGACAGGGGGGAACGAGCAGTACTTC. Its protein is CASSTGTGGNEQYF. The V gene is TRBV6-2 or TRBV6-3, the J gene TRBJ2-7, with 11 positions matching TRBD1. V was pared by 5 bases and J by 5 bases, with 5 bases of the junction left unmatched. Germline CDR1 is MNHEY and CDR2 is SVGEGT. The CDR3 extends over 14 amino acids.